The rows below give T cell receptor beta chains drawn from one sample of a study of CD8 T cells in Susac syndrome. A single record per CDR3 protein comes from TCRdb applying MiXCR to the immunoSEQ multiplex PCR reads. The profile shows over 350,000 distinct CDR3 sequences, 85% to 90% of them singletons. Sequenced material: CD8+ T cells from PBMCs. These receptor sequences come from a human donor with multiple sclerosis. The CDR3 runs from the conserved cysteine through the conserved F or W. The order of the fields is J gene, clone size, D gene, V gene, CDR3 protein, CDR3 DNA. The D gene is left open where the match is weak. Size tells how often a clone was seen (once, few, many) or the class of an expanded clone, and some rows leave it out.

TRBJ1-5 | . | . | TRBV5-4 | CASSLDGIGQPQHF | TGTGCCAGCAGCTTGGACGGGATCGGTCAGCCCCAGCATTTT
TRBJ1-2 | . | . | TRBV28 | CASSFLSPESGYTF | TGTGCCAGCAGTTTTTTGTCACCTGAGAGTGGCTACACCTTC
TRBJ1-2 | . | TRBD1 | TRBV20-1 | CSAPRGQSNYGYTF | TGCAGTGCTCCGAGGGGGCAGTCTAACTATGGCTACACCTTC
TRBJ1-1 | few | TRBD1 | TRBV4-1 | CASSLPRQGESTEAFF | TGCGCCAGCAGCCTCCCTCGACAGGGTGAGTCCACTGAAGCTTTCTTT
TRBJ1-3 | . | . | TRBV5-5 | CASSLGQFSGNTIYF | TGTGCCAGCAGCCTAGGACAGTTTTCTGGAAACACCATATATTTT
TRBJ1-5 | . | TRBD1 | TRBV30 | CAWSQGGNQPQHF | TGTGCCTGGAGTCAGGGGGGCAATCAGCCCCAGCATTTT
TRBJ2-5 | . | . | TRBV11-2 | CASSQSWGQETQYF | TGTGCCAGCAGCCAGTCCTGGGGACAAGAGACCCAGTACTTC
TRBJ1-1 | . | . | TRBV30 | CAWSITEGWTEAFF | TGTGCCTGGAGTATAACCGAGGGATGGACTGAAGCTTTCTTT
TRBJ2-1 | . | . | TRBV6-5 | CASSYPGPHNEQFF | TGTGCCAGCAGTTACCCGGGACCACACAATGAGCAGTTCTTC
TRBJ2-7 | . | . | TRBV12-3/TRBV12-4 | CASSYREVYEQYF | TGTGCCAGCAGTTACAGGGAGGTTTACGAGCAGTACTTC
TRBJ1-1 | . | TRBD1 | TRBV30 | CAWSLEEGANTEAFF | TGTGCCTGGAGCCTCGAGGAGGGGGCTAACACTGAAGCTTTCTTT
TRBJ2-1 | . | . | TRBV6-1 | CASSEGGLAWDEQFF | TGTGCCAGCAGTGAAGGCGGGCTGGCTTGGGATGAGCAGTTCTTC
TRBJ1-1 | . | . | TRBV27 | CASLHPGSVTEAFF | TGTGCCAGCTTACACCCTGGCTCGGTCACTGAAGCTTTCTTT
TRBJ1-2 | . | . | TRBV29-1 | CSVEDGGYYGYTF | TGCAGCGTTGAAGATGGGGGCTACTATGGCTACACCTTC
TRBJ2-3 | . | . | TRBV29-1 | CSVEAGGQKNTDTQYF | TGCAGCGTTGAAGCCGGGGGACAGAAGAACACAGATACGCAGTATTTT
TRBJ1-2 | . | . | TRBV5-1 | CASSLVRDDYGYTF | TGCGCCAGCAGCTTGGTCAGGGACGACTATGGCTACACCTTC
TRBJ2-7 | . | TRBD1 | TRBV10-3 | CAISESGQPSYEQYF | TGTGCCATCAGTGAGTCGGGACAGCCTTCCTACGAGCAGTACTTC
TRBJ2-7 | . | . | TRBV11-2 | CASSWEGAYEQYF | TGTGCCAGCAGTTGGGAGGGGGCCTACGAGCAGTACTTC
TRBJ1-1 | . | . | TRBV5-1 | CASSVAGDEAFF | TGCGCCAGCAGCGTCGCTGGGGATGAAGCTTTCTTT
TRBJ2-1 | . | TRBD2 | TRBV7-3 | CASSFVAGPYNEQFF | TGTGCCAGCAGCTTTGTAGCGGGTCCCTACAATGAGCAGTTCTTC
TRBJ1-2 | . | TRBD1 | TRBV14 | CASSRKGTGGGYTF | TGTGCCAGCAGTCGGAAAGGGACAGGGGGTGGCTACACCTTC
TRBJ2-1 | . | . | TRBV19 | CASTGNHEQFF | TGTGCCAGTACCGGGAACCATGAGCAGTTCTTC
TRBJ2-3 | . | TRBD2 | TRBV30 | CAWSVGAGGTDTQYF | TGTGCCTGGAGTGTCGGAGCGGGAGGCACAGATACGCAGTATTTT
TRBJ2-6 | . | . | TRBV4-1 | CASSQWGVGANVLTF | TGCGCCAGCAGCCAATGGGGGGTCGGGGCCAACGTCCTGACTTTC
TRBJ1-6 | . | . | TRBV6-1 | CASRTINRVASPLHF | TGTGCCAGCAGGACAATCAACAGGGTTGCTTCACCCCTCCACTTT
TRBJ1-5 | few | . | TRBV6-1 | CASTWANSNQPQHF | TGTGCCAGCACCTGGGCTAATAGCAATCAGCCCCAGCATTTT
TRBJ1-1 | . | . | TRBV27 | CASSPDPWDTEAFF | TGTGCCAGCAGTCCGGACCCCTGGGACACTGAAGCTTTCTTT
TRBJ2-1 | . | . | TRBV4-1 | CASSLLTDQYNEQFF | TGCGCCAGCAGCCTACTCACAGACCAGTACAATGAGCAGTTCTTC
TRBJ2-7 | few | . | TRBV27 | CASSPGPFYEQYF | TGTGCCAGCAGTCCCGGGCCTTTCTACGAGCAGTACTTC
TRBJ1-6 | few | . | TRBV27 | CASSTQDENNSPLHF | TGTGCCAGCAGTACCCAAGATGAAAATAATTCACCCCTCCACTTT
TRBJ2-7 | . | TRBD2 | TRBV10-1 | CASSASGGPSEQYF | TGCGCCAGCAGTGCGTCGGGGGGGCCCTCCGAGCAGTACTTC
TRBJ2-5 | . | . | TRBV7-9 | CASSYSVRAIQETQYF | TGTGCCAGCAGCTACAGTGTCAGAGCGATACAAGAGACCCAGTACTTC
TRBJ1-3 | once | . | TRBV5-5 | CASSLLPSGNTIYF | TGTGCCAGCAGCTTGCTCCCCTCTGGAAACACCATATATTTT
TRBJ2-1 | few | TRBD2 | TRBV7-3 | CASSLTGGDNEQFF | TGTGCCAGCAGCTTAACGGGAGGGGACAATGAGCAGTTCTTC
TRBJ2-1 | few | TRBD2 | TRBV10-3 | CAISDSGTSGRNEQFF | TGTGCCATCAGTGACTCCGGGACTAGCGGGAGAAATGAGCAGTTCTTC
TRBJ2-7 | . | . | TRBV15 | CATSTTSSAHPYEQYF | TGTGCCACCAGCACAACTTCTAGCGCTCATCCCTACGAGCAGTACTTC
TRBJ2-7 | . | . | TRBV5-1 | CASSLEPGVVDEQYF | TGCGCCAGCAGCTTGGAGCCAGGGGTCGTTGACGAGCAGTACTTC
TRBJ2-7 | . | . | TRBV14 | CVSSSDNTYEQYF | TGTGTCAGCAGCTCGGACAACACCTACGAGCAGTACTTC
TRBJ2-7 | . | TRBD2 | TRBV4-1 | CASSQQLGEGLLYEQYF | TGCGCCAGCAGCCAACAATTAGGGGAGGGTTTACTCTACGAGCAGTACTTC
TRBJ2-5 | . | . | TRBV27 | CASSLLDSEETQYF | TGTGCCAGCAGTTTATTGGATTCCGAAGAGACCCAGTACTTC
TRBJ2-3 | . | . | TRBV20-1 | CSATRGSRADTQYF | TGCAGTGCTACCCGGGGGTCAAGGGCAGATACGCAGTATTTT
TRBJ1-4 | once | . | TRBV18 | CASSPLVEGREKLFF | TGTGCCAGCTCACCATTGGTAGAGGGAAGGGAAAAACTGTTTTTT
TRBJ2-1 | . | . | TRBV27 | CASSLSVLGIYNEQFF | TGTGCCAGCAGTTTATCGGTATTAGGTATCTACAATGAGCAGTTCTTC
TRBJ2-7 | many | . | TRBV5-4 | CASSSGTSYEQYF | TGTGCCAGCAGTTCGGGCACGTCCTACGAGCAGTACTTC